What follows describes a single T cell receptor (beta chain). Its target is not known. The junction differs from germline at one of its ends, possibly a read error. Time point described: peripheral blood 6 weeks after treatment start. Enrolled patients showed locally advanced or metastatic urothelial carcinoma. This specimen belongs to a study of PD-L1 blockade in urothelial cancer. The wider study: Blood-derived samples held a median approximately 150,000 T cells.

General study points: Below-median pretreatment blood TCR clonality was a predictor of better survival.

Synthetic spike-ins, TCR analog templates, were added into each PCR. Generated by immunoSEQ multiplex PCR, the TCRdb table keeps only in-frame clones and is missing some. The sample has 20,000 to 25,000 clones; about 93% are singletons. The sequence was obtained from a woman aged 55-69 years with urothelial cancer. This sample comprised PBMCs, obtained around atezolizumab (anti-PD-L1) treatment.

The CDR3 DNA reads as TGTGCCAGCACTTTAGTCGGACTAGCGGGAGGAGGGCAGTACTTC. Protein: CASTLVGLAGGGQYF. This chain uses TRBV28 with TRBJ2-7; 14 bases are a match to TRBD2. This CDR3 has 15 residues. CDR1 is MDHEN, CDR2 SYDVKM, per germline.